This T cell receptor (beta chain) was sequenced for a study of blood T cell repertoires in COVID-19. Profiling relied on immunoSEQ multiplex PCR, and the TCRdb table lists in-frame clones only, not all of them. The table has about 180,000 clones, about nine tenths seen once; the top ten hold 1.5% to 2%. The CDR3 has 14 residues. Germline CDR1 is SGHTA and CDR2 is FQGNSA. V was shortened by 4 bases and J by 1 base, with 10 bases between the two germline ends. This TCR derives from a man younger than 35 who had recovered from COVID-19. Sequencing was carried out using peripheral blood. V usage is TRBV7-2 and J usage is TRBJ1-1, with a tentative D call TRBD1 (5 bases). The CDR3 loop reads CASSSRQRNTEAFF. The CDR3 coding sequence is TGTGCCAGCAGCTCCCGACAGAGGAACACTGAAGCTTTCTTT.